This TCR beta chain emerged from a study of shared clonotypes between healthy human individuals. The germline gives CDR1 LNHDA, CDR2 SQIVND (reference sequence). Trimming stripped 3 bases from V and 7 bases from J, with 9 bases between. This CDR3 contains 12 residues. The protocol was immunoSEQ multiplex PCR, while the TCRdb copy is restricted to in-frame clones and leaves out a portion. The profile covers under 550,000 clones, with almost 97% appearing a single time and approximately 0.062% taken by the ten largest. This receptor was identified in a woman in her twenties or thirties in good health. Sequenced sample: naive CD4+ T cells sorted from blood. Subset defined: CD45RA+ positively selected. V is TRBV19 and J is TRBJ1-1; D is unclear. CDR3 protein: CASSIGWGEAFF. Here the CDR3 DNA reads TGTGCCAGTAGTATCGGTTGGGGTGAAGCTTTCTTT.